What follows describes a single TCR beta chain. Its antigen is unknown. The entry originates in a study of vaccination effects on CD4 cells after COVID-19. Study at large: Participants were given two doses of BNT162b2 or mRNA-1273 vaccine. Notes on the study in general: Late post-vaccination, clones induced by infection and those induced by vaccine underwent marked clonal contraction.

CDR1 and CDR2 from the germline V gene are SGHTA and FQGTGA. The CDR3 sequence is 18 residues long. The junction had 12 bases not matched to a gene; V was cut back by 1 base and J by 3 bases. Assay: immunoSEQ multiplex PCR; the TCRdb copy retains only in-frame clones and omits some. The sample has fewer than 85,000 clones; 78% are singletons. Before any sequencing was done, the ViraFEST assay used viral peptide pools to expand antigen-specific CD4+ T cells. Culturing for about 10 days preceded CD4+ T cell isolation. Vaccinees lacked prior SARS-CoV-2 infection and tested negative for nucleocapsid antibodies. Culturing of around 2 million PBMC per well took place with around 9.4 IU/ml IL-2 and around 10 ug/ml peptides.

This chain joins TRBV7-3 and TRBJ2-5; 9 bases agree with TRBD1. This sample comprised CD4+ T cells from PBMCs cultured with SARS-CoV-2 spike peptides, obtained before COVID-19 vaccination. This clonotype was sampled from a human donor who received a COVID-19 vaccine. The CDR3 nucleotides are TGTGCCAGCAGCTTAAGATCTGGGGGGGACAGGGTAAAAGAGACCCAGTACTTC. Translation: CASSLRSGGDRVKETQYF.